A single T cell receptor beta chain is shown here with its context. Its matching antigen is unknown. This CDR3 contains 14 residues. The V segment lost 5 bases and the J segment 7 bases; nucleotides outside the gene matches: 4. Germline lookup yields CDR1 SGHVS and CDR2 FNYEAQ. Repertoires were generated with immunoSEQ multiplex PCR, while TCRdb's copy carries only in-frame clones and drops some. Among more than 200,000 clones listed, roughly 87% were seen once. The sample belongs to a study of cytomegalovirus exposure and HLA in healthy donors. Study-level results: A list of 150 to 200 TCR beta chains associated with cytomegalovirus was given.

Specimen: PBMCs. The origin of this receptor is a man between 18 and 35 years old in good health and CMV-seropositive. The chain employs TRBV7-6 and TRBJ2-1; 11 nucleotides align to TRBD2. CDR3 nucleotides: TGTGCCAGCAGCGCGGGGACTAGCGGTAATGAGCAGTTCTTC. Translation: CASSAGTSGNEQFF.